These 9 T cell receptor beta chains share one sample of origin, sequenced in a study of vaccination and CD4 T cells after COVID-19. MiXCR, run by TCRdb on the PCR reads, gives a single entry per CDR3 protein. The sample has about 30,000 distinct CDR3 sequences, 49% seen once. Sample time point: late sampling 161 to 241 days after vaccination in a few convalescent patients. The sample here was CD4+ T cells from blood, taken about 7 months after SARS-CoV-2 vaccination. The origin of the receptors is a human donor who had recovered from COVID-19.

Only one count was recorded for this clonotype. The CDR3 reads CASSRSLAGVYNEQFF. In DNA form, the CDR3 reads TGTGCCAGCAGTCGCTCTTTGGCGGGAGTTTACAATGAGCAGTTCTTC. The genes are TRBV6-1 and TRBJ2-1; TRBD2 matches at 7 bases. V dropped 5 bases and J dropped 4; count of bases not matched to a gene: 11. The germline V gene encodes CDR1 MNHNS and CDR2 SASEGT. This CDR3 contains 16 residues.

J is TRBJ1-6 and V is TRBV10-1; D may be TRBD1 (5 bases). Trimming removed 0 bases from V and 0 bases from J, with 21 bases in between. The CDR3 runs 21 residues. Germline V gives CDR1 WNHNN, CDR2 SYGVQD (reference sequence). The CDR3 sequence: CASSESGIRAQRSSYNSPLHF. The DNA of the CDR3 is TGCGCCAGCAGTGAGTCGGGGATCAGGGCCCAAAGGAGCTCCTATAATTCACCCCTCCACTTT.

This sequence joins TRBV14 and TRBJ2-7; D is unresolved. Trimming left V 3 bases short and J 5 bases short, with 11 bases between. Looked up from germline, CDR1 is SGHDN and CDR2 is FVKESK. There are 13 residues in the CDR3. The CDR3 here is CASSHLNVDEQYF. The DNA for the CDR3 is TGTGCCAGCAGCCATCTTAATGTCGACGAGCAGTACTTC.

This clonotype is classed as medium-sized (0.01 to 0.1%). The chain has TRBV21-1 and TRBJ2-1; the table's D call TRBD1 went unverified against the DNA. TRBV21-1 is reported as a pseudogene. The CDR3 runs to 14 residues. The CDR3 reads CASSKGGRGDEQFF. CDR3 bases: TGTGCCAGCAGCAAAGGGGGCAGAGGCGATGAGCAGTTCTTC.

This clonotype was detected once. The DNA of the CDR3 is TGTGCCACCCGTCGTTCATCTAACTATGGCTACACCTTC. Translating gives CATRRSSNYGYTF. V is TRBV6-1 and J is TRBJ1-2; D call uncertain. Trimming cost V 10 bases and J 0 bases, with 12 bases left between them. The CDR3 runs to 13 residues. Germline-derived CDR1 and CDR2 are MNHNS and SASEGT.

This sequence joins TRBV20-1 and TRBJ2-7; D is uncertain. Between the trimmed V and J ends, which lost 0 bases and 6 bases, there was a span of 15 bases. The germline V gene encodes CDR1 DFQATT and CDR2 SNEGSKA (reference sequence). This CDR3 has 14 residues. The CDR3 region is CSAREVGIAPEQYF. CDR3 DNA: TGCAGTGCTAGAGAGGTTGGAATAGCCCCCGAGCAGTACTTC.

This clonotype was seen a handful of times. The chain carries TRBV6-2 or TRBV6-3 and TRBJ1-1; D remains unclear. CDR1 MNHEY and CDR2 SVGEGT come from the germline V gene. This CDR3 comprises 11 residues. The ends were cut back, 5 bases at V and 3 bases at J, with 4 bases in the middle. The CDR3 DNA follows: TGTGCCAGCAGTAGGGACACTGAAGCTTTCTTT. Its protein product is CASSRDTEAFF.

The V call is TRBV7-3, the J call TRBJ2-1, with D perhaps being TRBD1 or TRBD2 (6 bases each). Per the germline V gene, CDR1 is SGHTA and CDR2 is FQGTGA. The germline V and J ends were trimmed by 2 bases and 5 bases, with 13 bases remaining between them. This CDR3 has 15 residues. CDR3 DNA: TGTGCCAGCAGCTTATTTACAGGGAGGAACAATGAGCAGTTCTTC. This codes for CASSLFTGRNNEQFF.

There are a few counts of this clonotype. The CDR3 protein is CAIGDFQETQYF. Here the CDR3 DNA reads TGTGCCATCGGGGACTTCCAAGAGACCCAGTACTTC. The chain joins TRBV10-3 to TRBJ2-5; the D gene is possibly TRBD2 (6 bases). This CDR3 is built from 12 residues. Germline V CDR1 and CDR2: ENHRY, SYGVKD. Trimming left V 8 bases short and J 1 base short, with 8 bases between.